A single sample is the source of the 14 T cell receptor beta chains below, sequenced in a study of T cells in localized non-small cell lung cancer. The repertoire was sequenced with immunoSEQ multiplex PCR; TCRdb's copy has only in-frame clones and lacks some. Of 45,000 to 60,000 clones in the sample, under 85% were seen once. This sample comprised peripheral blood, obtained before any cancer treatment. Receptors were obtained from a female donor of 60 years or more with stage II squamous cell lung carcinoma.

CDR3 nucleotide sequence: TGTGCCAGCAGCCAGGGGACAGGCCGAGAACAGCCCCAGCATTTT. This encodes CASSQGTGREQPQHF. The rearrangement uses TRBV7-8 and TRBJ1-5; TRBD1 matches 8 bases. The germline gives CDR1 SGHVS, CDR2 FQNEAQ. The J segment lost 7 bases and the V segment lost 5 bases, leaving 10 bases of the junction unmatched. This CDR3 has 15 amino acids. Looking up the rest from reference TRBV7-8 and TRBJ1-5 gives the full variable domain: GAGVSQSPRYKVAKRGQDVALRCDPISGHVSLFWYQQALGQGPEFLTYFQNEAQLDKSGLPSDRFFAERPEGSVSTLKIQRTQQEDSAVYLCASSQGTGREQPQHFGDGTRLSIL.

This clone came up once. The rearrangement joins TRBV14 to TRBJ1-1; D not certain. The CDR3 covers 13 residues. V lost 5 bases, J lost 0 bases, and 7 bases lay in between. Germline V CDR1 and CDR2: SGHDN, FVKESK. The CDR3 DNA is TGTGCCAGCAGCGGAGATATGAACACTGAAGCTTTCTTT. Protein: CASSGDMNTEAFF.

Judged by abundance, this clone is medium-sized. This CDR3 is CASSQESLALGGQETQYF. CDR3 DNA sequence: TGCGCCAGCAGCCAGGAATCCCTAGCGTTAGGGGGGCAAGAGACCCAGTACTTC. The chain has TRBV4-3 and TRBJ2-5; D possibly matches TRBD1 or TRBD2 (6 bases each). Between the trimmed V and J ends, which lost 3 bases and 2 bases, there was a span of 22 bases. This CDR3 has 18 amino acids. Germline CDR1 is LGHNA and CDR2 is YSLEER.

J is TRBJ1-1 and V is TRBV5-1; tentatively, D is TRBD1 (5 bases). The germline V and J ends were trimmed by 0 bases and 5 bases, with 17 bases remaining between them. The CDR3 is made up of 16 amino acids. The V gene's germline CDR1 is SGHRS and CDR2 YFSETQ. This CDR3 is CASSLGGRALRTEAFF. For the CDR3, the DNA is TGCGCCAGCAGCTTGGGGGGCAGGGCCCTGAGGACTGAAGCTTTCTTT. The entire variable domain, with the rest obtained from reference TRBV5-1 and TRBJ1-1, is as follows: KAGVTQTPRYLIKTRGQQVTLSCSPISGHRSVSWYQQTPGQGLQFLFEYFSETQRNKGNFPGRFSGRQFSNSRSEMNVSTLELGDSALYLCASSLGGRALRTEAFFGQGTRLTVV.

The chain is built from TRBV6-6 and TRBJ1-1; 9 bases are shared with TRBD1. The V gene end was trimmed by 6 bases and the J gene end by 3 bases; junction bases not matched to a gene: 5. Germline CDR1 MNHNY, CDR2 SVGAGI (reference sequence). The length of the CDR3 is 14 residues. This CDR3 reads CASSSQGADTEAFF. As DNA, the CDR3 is TGTGCCAGCAGCTCACAGGGGGCTGACACTGAAGCTTTCTTT.

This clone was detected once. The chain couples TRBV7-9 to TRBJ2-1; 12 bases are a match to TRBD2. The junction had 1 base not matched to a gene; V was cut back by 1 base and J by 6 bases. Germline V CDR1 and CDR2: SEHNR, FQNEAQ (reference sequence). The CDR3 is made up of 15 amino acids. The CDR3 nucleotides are TGTGCCAGCAGCTTAGTACTAGCGGGGGGCAATGAGCAGTTCTTC. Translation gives CASSLVLAGGNEQFF.

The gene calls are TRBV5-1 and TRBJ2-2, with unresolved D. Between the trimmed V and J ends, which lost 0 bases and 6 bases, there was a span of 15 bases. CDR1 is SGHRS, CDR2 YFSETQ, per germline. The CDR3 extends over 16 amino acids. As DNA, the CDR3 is TGCGCCAGCAGCTTGGAAGATGGACCTAGGGCCGGGGAGCTGTTTTTT. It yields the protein CASSLEDGPRAGELFF.

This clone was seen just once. Here the CDR3 reads CASRDRVSDADTQYF. CDR3 DNA: TGTGCCAGCAGGGACAGAGTCTCGGACGCAGATACGCAGTATTTT. The chain employs TRBV19 and TRBJ2-3; 7 bases map to TRBD1. Germline V CDR1 and CDR2: LNHDA, SQIVND (reference sequence). J was trimmed by 4 bases and V by 9 bases; bases with no gene match: 13. This CDR3 has 15 amino acids. The full variable domain, completed using reference TRBV19 and TRBJ2-3, is DGGITQSPKYLFRKEGQNVTLSCEQNLNHDAMYWYRQDPGQGLRLIYYSQIVNDFQKGDIAEGYSVSREKKESFPLTVTSAQKNPTAFYLCASRDRVSDADTQYFGPGTRLTVL.

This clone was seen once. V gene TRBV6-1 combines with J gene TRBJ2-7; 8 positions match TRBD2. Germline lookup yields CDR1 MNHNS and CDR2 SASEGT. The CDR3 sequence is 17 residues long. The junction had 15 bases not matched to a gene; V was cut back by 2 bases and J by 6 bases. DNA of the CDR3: TGTGCCAGCAGTGAAACCCAGGGCCGGGGGGGAAAATCCGAGCAGTACTTC. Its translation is CASSETQGRGGKSEQYF.

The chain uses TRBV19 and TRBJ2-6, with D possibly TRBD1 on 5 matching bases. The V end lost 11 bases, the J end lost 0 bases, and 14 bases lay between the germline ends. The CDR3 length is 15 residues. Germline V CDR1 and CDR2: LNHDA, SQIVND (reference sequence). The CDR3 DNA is TGTGCCTCGGCAGGACAAAGCTCTGGGGCCAACGTCCTGACTTTC. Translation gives CASAGQSSGANVLTF.

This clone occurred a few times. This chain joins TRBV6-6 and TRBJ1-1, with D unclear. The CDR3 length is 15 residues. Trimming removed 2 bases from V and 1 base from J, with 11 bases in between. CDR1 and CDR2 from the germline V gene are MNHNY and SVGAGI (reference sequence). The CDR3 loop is CASSYQPFGNTEAFF. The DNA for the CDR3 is TGTGCCAGCAGTTACCAACCCTTCGGGAACACTGAAGCTTTCTTT.

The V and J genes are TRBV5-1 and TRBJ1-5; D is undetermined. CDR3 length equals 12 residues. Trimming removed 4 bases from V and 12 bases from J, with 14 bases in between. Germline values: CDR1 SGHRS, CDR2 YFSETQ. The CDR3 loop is CASSPDGLLQHF. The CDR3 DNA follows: TGCGCCAGCAGCCCGGACGGCCTTCTCCAGCATTTT.

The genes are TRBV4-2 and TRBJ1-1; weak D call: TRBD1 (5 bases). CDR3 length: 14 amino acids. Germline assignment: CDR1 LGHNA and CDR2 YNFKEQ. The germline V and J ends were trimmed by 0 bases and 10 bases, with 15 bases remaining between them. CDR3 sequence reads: CASSQDRSLGGAFF. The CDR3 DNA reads TGTGCCAGCAGCCAAGATAGGAGTCTGGGGGGAGCTTTCTTT.

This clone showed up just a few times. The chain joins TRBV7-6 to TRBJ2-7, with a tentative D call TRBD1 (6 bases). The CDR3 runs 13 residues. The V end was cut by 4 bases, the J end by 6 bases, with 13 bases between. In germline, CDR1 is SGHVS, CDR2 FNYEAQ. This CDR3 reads CASSYSQGFEQYF. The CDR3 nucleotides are TGTGCCAGCAGCTACTCACAGGGTTTCGAGCAGTACTTC. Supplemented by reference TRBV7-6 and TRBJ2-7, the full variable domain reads GAGVSQSPRYKVTKRGQDVALRCDPISGHVSLYWYRQALGQGPEFLTYFNYEAQQDKSGLPNDRFSAERPEGSISTLTIQRTEQRDSAMYRCASSYSQGFEQYFGPGTRLTVT.